Listed below are T cell receptor beta chains from one sample, sequenced in a study of CD8+ T cells in alopecia areata. The method was immunoSEQ multiplex PCR; TCRdb's version includes in-frame clones alone and lacks a portion of them. Among some 220,000 clones listed, about 57% were seen once. The sample was CD4+ T cells sorted from blood, taken at week 4, from a patient treated with tofacitinib. Receptor source: a human donor with alopecia areata. Each CDR3 is given with its conserved first and last residue. D genes are given only for firm matches. Only part of the rows carry a size: once, few, many, or a class if the clone is expanded.

>.|.|TRBJ2-2|TRBV9
TGTGCCAGCAGCGTTCGAAGGGCGAACACCGGGGAGCTGTTTTTT
CASSVRRANTGELFF
>.|few|TRBJ1-1|TRBV29-1
TGCAGCGCGGACAGAAGTAGCACTGAAGCTTTCTTT
CSADRSSTEAFF
>TRBD1|.|TRBJ2-2|TRBV7-2
TGTGCCAGCAGCTTAGGGACAGGGTTTATCGGCGGGGAGCTGTTTTTT
CASSLGTGFIGGELFF
>.|many|TRBJ1-3|TRBV11-2
TGTGCCAGCAGCCGCACTAAGGACACCATATATTTT
CASSRTKDTIYF
>.|once|TRBJ1-2|TRBV25-1
TGTGCCAGCAGTGAATGGAAGGACAACTATGGCTACACCTTC
CASSEWKDNYGYTF
>.|.|TRBJ2-7|TRBV5-1
TGCGCCAGCAGGAGGGGCGGAACCTCCTACGAGCAGTACTTC
CASRRGGTSYEQYF
>.|.|TRBJ2-7|TRBV15
TGTGCCACCAGCAGAGACCTGGCGACCTACGAGCAGTACTTC
CATSRDLATYEQYF
>TRBD1|many|TRBJ1-1|TRBV11-2
TGTGCCAGCAGCCCGACAGGGGGCAGAACTGAAGCTTTCTTT
CASSPTGGRTEAFF
>.|.|TRBJ1-2|TRBV6-5
TGTGCCAGCAGAACCATGACAAGAAACTATGGCTACACCTTC
CASRTMTRNYGYTF
>TRBD1|.|TRBJ2-7|TRBV27
TGTGCCAGCAGCCCAGGGGGCGATCTTAACGAGCAGTACTTC
CASSPGGDLNEQYF
>TRBD1|few|TRBJ2-5|TRBV9
TGTGCCAGCAGCGCCCGACAGGGCCCCCAAGAGACCCAGTACTTC
CASSARQGPQETQYF
>.|once|TRBJ1-4|TRBV30
TGTGCCTGGGAGTACGCAACTAATGAAAAACTGTTTTTT
CAWEYATNEKLFF
>.|.|TRBJ1-2|TRBV29-1
TGCAGCGACGTACGGGCCCTGAATAAGGGTGGCTACACCTTC
CSDVRALNKGGYTF
>.|.|TRBJ2-7|TRBV5-1
TGCGCCAGCACCGAGGGGGGTAGCTACGAGCAGTACTTC
CASTEGGSYEQYF
>.|.|TRBJ2-2|TRBV7-8
TGTGCCAGCAGCTTAGCGGGTTTTTCGGACACCGGGGAGCTGTTTTTT
CASSLAGFSDTGELFF
>.|.|TRBJ2-6|TRBV29-1
TGCAGCGCTGTGGCAATAGCTGGGGCCAACGTCCTGACTTTC
CSAVAIAGANVLTF
>.|.|TRBJ2-7|TRBV7-9
TGTGCCAGCAGCTTAATGGGGAAGCAGTACTTC
CASSLMGKQYF
>.|.|TRBJ2-7|TRBV6-5
TGTGCCAGCAGTTGGGGGCGCAATCTCTACGAGCAGTACTTC
CASSWGRNLYEQYF
>.|few|TRBJ2-2|TRBV10-3
TGTGCCATCAGTGATAAGGCCAAACTGAACACCGGGGAGCTGTTTTTT
CAISDKAKLNTGELFF
>.|.|TRBJ1-2|TRBV2
TGTGCCAGCAGGGAAGGGGTAGGGGGTGGCTACACCTTC
CASREGVGGGYTF
>.|.|TRBJ1-6|TRBV30
TGTGCCTGGCAGGGATCTAATAATTCACCCCTCCACTTT
CAWQGSNNSPLHF
>.|few|TRBJ2-1|TRBV29-1
TGCAGCGTTGAAAACCCGGCCCTCTACAATGAGCAGTTCTTC
CSVENPALYNEQFF
>TRBD1|once|TRBJ2-7|TRBV7-2
TGTGCCAGCAGCCAAGATGTTCGGGACAGCCTCTACGAGCAGTACTTC
CASSQDVRDSLYEQYF
>.|.|TRBJ1-2|TRBV20-1
TGCAGTGCTAGAGTTGGAGTTGGCTACACCTTC
CSARVGVGYTF
>.|.|TRBJ2-2|TRBV30
TGTGCCTGGAGTAAATCTCTGAACACCGGGGAGCTGTTTTTT
CAWSKSLNTGELFF
>.|.|TRBJ1-2|TRBV9
TGTGCCAGCAGCCCCCAAGGACAAGTTCCTTCTGGCTACACCTTC
CASSPQGQVPSGYTF
>.|.|TRBJ1-5|TRBV4-3
TGCGCCAGCAGCCAAGACGCACCTCCAGGCAATCAGCCCCAGCATTTT
CASSQDAPPGNQPQHF
>.|.|TRBJ1-2|TRBV5-4
TGTGCCAGCAGCAAGACGGATAACTATGGCTACACCTTC
CASSKTDNYGYTF
>.|.|TRBJ2-3|TRBV4-3
TGCGCCAGCAGCCAAGATCGGGACGGACGCACAGATACGCAGTATTTT
CASSQDRDGRTDTQYF
>.|.|TRBJ2-5|TRBV9
TGTGCCAGCGCGGGACCGCGCTTGGAGACCCAGTACTTC
CASAGPRLETQYF
>TRBD1|.|TRBJ1-4|TRBV29-1
TGCAGCGTTGATGCAGGGGGCCCTGAAAAACTGTTTTTT
CSVDAGGPEKLFF
>TRBD2|.|TRBJ2-3|TRBV5-1
TGCGCCAGCAGCTTGGACGGGGGGAGCACAGATACGCAGTATTTT
CASSLDGGSTDTQYF
>.|few|TRBJ1-4|TRBV14
TGTGCCAGCAGTCACCGACGGAATAATGAAAAACTGTTTTTT
CASSHRRNNEKLFF